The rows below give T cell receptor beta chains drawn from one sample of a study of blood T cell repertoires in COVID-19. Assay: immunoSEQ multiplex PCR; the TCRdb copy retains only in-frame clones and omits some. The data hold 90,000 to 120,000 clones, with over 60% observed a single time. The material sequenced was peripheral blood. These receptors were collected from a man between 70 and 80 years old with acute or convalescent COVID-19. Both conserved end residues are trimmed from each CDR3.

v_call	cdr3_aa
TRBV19	ASSPRTGGNTGELF
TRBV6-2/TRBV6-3	ASSYTRGTIDSNQPQH
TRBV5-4	ASSSGLAGDTDTQY
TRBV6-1	ASSERGPDYGYT
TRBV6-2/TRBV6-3	ASTPQGGHRRTEAF
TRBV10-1	ASSFRQEAF
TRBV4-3	ASSHTTRSGGTTDTQY
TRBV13	ASSFSPFANTGELF
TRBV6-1	ASSEPGTGNTIY
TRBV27	ASSFDRITEAF
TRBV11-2	ASSLLPGALAKNIQY
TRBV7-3	ASSPTSGGAVELF
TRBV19	ASSDREDTQY
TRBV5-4	ASSLAGFADTQY
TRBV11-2	ASSNPGQGGNTIY
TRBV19	ASSRVGQGAREQY
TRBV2	ASSPQGPAANYGYT
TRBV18	ASSPMIQGATTNEKLF
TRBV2	ASNRGGAIEKLF
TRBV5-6	ASTLPSANEKLF
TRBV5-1	ASSLGNRDRNEKLF
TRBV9	ASSLGQSPQSGYT
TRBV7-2	ASVTRGESWDEQF
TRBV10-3	AIRHENTEAF
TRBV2	ASSDFTGQVSSSTYEQY
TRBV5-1	ASSSWDRAGGYT
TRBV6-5	ASSYSQGEIGNTIY
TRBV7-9	AAGQLQSYEQY
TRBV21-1	ASSKNLQGATEAF
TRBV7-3	ASSQRDRAILAKNIQY
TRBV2	ASSVEAQETQY
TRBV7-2	ASSPYSMGTYEQY
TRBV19	ASSETGSSYNEQF
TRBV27	ASSSDRLSYEQY
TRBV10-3	AIRSGTSSSYEQY
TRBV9	ASSVGDSGNSGNTIY
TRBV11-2	ASSQTGTQETQY
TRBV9	ASSAGTPNQPQH
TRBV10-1	ASITGAGYT
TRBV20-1	SASPTGNTEAF
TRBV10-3	ATNELAGGPTGELF
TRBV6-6	ASSYDMNTEAF
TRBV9	ASSTTGGTVGEGYT
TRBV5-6	ASSLLQGAAGYT
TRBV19	ASSIEAGVPDEQF
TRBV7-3	ASSTGTGATGELF
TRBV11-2	ASSAEGANTEAF
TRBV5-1	ASRTDRVNEQF
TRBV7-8	ASCLGLSNTGELF
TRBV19	ASIRKAGNQPQH
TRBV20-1	SASLVQGSYEQY
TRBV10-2	ASSESQGHGYT
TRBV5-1	ASSLRGNVNTEAF
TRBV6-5	ASSPWTGRYEQY
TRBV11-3	ASSPSGPTGELF
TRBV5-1	ASSSSGEGIQKLF
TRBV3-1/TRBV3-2	ASSRPPGDTGELF
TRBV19	ASSRTGQVDLHT
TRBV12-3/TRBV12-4	ASSLRNTGELF